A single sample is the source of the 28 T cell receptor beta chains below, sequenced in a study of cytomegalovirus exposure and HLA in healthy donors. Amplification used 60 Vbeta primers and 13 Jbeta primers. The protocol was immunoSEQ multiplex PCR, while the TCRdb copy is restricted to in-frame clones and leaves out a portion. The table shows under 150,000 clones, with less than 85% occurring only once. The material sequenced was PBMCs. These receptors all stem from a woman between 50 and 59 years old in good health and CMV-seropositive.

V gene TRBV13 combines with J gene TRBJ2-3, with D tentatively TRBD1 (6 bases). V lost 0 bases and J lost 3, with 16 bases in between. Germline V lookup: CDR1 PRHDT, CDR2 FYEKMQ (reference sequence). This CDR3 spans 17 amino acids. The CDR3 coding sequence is TGTGCCAGCAGCTTAGGCGGAACAGGGAGTGGGACAGATACGCAGTATTTT. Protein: CASSLGGTGSGTDTQYF. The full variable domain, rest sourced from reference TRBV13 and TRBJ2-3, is AAGVIQSPRHLIKEKRETATLKCYPIPRHDTVYWYQQGPGQDPQFLISFYEKMQSDKGSIPDRFSAQQFSDYHSELNMSSLELGDSALYFCASSLGGTGSGTDTQYFGPGTRLTVL.

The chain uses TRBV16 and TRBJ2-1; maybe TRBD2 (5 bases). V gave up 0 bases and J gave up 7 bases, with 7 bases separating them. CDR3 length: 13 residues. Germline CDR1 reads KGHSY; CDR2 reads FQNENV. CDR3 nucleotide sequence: TGTGCCAGCAGCCAATCAGCGGTGAATGAGCAGTTCTTC. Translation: CASSQSAVNEQFF.

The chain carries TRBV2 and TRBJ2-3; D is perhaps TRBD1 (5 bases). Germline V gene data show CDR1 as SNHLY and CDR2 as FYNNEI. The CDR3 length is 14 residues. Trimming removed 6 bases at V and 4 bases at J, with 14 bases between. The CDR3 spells CASRTLGAADTQYF. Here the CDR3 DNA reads TGTGCCAGCAGGACGTTAGGGGCTGCAGATACGCAGTATTTT. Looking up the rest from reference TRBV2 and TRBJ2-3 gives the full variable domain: EPEVTQTPSHQVTQMGQEVILRCVPISNHLYFYWYRQILGQKVEFLVSFYNNEISEKSEIFDDQFSVERPDGSNFTLKIRSTKLEDSAMYFCASRTLGAADTQYFGPGTRLTVL.

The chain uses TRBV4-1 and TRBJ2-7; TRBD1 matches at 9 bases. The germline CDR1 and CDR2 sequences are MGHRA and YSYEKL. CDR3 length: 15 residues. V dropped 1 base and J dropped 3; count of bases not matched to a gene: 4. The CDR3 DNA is TGCGCCAGCAGCCAAGGAACAGGGGGCCTCTACGAGCAGTACTTC. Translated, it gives CASSQGTGGLYEQYF.

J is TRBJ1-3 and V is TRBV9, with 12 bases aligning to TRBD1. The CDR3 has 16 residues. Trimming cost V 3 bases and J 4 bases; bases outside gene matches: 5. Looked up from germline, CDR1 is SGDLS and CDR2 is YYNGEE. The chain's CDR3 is CASSGWDRGPGNTIYF. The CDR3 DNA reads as TGTGCCAGCAGCGGATGGGACAGGGGGCCCGGAAACACCATATATTTT.

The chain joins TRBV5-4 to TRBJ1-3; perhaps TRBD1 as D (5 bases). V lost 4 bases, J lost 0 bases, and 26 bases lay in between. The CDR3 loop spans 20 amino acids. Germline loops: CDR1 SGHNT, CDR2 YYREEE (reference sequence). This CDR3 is CASSDPTRTSRKGSGNTIYF. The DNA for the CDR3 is TGTGCCAGCAGCGATCCCACTCGGACAAGCCGCAAGGGCTCTGGAAACACCATATATTTT.

The CDR3 reads CSVLLGGNTEAFF. CDR3 DNA: TGCAGCGTCCTATTAGGGGGGAACACTGAAGCTTTCTTT. The genes are TRBV29-1 and TRBJ1-1, with a tentative D call TRBD1 (6 bases). Germline V lookup: CDR1 SQVTM, CDR2 ANQGSEA. The CDR3 sequence is 13 residues long. V lost 6 bases and J lost 1, with 12 bases in between.

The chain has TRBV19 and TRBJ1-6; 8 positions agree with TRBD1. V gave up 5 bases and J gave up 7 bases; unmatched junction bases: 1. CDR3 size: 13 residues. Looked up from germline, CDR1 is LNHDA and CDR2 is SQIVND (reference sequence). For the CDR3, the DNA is TGTGCCAGTAGTGACAGGGGCAATTCACCCCTCCACTTT. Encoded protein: CASSDRGNSPLHF.

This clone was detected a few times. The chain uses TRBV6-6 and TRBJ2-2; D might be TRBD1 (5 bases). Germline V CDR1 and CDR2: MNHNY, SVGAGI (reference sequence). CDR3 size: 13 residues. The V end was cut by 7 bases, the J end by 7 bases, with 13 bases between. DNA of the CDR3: TGTGCCAGCAAATTTACAGGAATCGGGGAGCTGTTTTTT. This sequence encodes CASKFTGIGELFF.

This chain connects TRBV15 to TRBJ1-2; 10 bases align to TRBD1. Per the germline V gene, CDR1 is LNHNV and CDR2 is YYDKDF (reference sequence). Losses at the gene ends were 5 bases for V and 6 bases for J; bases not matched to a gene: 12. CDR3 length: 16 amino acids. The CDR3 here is CATSGGGDRGRDGYTF. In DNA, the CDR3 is TGTGCCACCAGCGGGGGAGGGGACAGGGGTCGTGATGGCTACACCTTC.

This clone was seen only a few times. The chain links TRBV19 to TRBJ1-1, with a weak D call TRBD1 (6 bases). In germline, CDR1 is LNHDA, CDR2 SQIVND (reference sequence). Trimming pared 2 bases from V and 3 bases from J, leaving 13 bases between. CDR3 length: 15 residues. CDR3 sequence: CASSIIDRWDTEAFF. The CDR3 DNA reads TGTGCCAGTAGTATAATCGACAGGTGGGACACTGAAGCTTTCTTT.

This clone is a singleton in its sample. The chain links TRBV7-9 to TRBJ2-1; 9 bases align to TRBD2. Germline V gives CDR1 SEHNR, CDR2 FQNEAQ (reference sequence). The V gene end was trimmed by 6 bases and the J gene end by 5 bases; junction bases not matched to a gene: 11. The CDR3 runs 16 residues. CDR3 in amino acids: CASSRSGGLLDNEQFF. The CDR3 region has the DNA TGTGCCAGCAGTCGCAGCGGGGGGCTCCTCGACAATGAGCAGTTCTTC.

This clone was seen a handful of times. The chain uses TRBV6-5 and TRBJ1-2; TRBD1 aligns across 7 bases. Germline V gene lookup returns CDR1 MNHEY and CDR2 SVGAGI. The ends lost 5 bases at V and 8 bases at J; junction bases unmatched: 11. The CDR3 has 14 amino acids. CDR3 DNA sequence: TGTGCCAGCAGTACTGACAGGGTGGTATGCGGCTACACCTTC. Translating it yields CASSTDRVVCGYTF.

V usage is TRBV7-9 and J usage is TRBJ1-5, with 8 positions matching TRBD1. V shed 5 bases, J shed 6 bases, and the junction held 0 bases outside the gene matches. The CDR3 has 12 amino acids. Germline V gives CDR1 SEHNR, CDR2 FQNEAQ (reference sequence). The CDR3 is CASSTGGQPQHF. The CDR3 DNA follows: TGTGCCAGCAGCACAGGGGGTCAGCCCCAGCATTTT.

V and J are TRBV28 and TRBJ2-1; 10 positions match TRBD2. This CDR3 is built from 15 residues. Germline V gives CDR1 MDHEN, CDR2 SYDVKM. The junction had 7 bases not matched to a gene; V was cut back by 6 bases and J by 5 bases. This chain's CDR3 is CASRFLAGAHNEQFF. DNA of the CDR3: TGTGCCAGCAGATTCCTAGCGGGGGCCCACAATGAGCAGTTCTTC.

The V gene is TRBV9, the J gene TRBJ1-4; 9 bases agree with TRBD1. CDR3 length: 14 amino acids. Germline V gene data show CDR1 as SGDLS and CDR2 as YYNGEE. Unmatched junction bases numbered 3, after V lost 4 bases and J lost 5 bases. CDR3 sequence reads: CASSTTGGNEKLFF. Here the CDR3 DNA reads TGTGCCAGCAGCACGACAGGGGGAAATGAAAAACTGTTTTTT.

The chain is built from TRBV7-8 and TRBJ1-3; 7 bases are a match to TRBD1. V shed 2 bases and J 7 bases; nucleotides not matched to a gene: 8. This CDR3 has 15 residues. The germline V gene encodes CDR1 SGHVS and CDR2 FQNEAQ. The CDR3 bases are TGTGCCAGCAGCTTAAAGACAGGGCTGGGTAACACCATATATTTT. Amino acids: CASSLKTGLGNTIYF. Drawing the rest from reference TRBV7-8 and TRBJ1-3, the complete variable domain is GAGVSQSPRYKVAKRGQDVALRCDPISGHVSLFWYQQALGQGPEFLTYFQNEAQLDKSGLPSDRFFAERPEGSVSTLKIQRTQQEDSAVYLCASSLKTGLGNTIYFGEGSWLTVV.

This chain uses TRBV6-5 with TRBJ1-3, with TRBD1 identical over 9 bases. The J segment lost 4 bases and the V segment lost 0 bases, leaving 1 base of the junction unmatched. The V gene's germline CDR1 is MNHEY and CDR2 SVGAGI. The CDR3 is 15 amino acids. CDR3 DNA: TGTGCCAGCAGTTACTCGACAGGGGGAGGAAACACCATATATTTT. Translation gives CASSYSTGGGNTIYF.

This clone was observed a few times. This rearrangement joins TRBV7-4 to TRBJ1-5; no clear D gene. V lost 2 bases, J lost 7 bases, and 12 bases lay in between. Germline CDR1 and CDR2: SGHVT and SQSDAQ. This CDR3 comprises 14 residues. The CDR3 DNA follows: TGTGCCAGCAGCTTAACTGACGAGGCCCAGCCCCAGCATTTT. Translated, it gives CASSLTDEAQPQHF.

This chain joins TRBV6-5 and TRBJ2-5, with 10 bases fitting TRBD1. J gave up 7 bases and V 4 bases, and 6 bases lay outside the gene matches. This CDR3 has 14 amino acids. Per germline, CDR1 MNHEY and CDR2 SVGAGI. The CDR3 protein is CASSSGQGGVTQYF. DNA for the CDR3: TGTGCCAGCAGTTCCGGACAGGGGGGAGTGACCCAGTACTTC.

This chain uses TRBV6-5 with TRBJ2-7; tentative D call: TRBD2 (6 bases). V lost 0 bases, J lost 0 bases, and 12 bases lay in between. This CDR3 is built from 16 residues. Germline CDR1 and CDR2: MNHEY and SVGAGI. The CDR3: CASSYSIGGSSYEQYF. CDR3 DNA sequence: TGTGCCAGCAGTTACTCGATCGGGGGAAGCTCCTACGAGCAGTACTTC.

The CDR3 DNA is TGCGCCAGCAGCGATGGACAGGGGGCAGGTTATGGCTACACCTTC. It is translated as CASSDGQGAGYGYTF. This chain connects TRBV5-1 to TRBJ1-2, with TRBD1 matching over 11 bases. J lost 5 bases, V lost 4 bases, and 7 bases had no gene match. In germline, CDR1 is SGHRS, CDR2 YFSETQ. This CDR3 has 15 amino acids. The full variable domain, completed using reference TRBV5-1 and TRBJ1-2, is KAGVTQTPRYLIKTRGQQVTLSCSPISGHRSVSWYQQTPGQGLQFLFEYFSETQRNKGNFPGRFSGRQFSNSRSEMNVSTLELGDSALYLCASSDGQGAGYGYTFGSGTRLTVV.

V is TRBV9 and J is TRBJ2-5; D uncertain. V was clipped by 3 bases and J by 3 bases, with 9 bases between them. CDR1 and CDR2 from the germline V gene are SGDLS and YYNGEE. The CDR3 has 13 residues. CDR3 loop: CASSDSVKETQYF. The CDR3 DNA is TGTGCCAGCAGCGATAGTGTAAAAGAGACCCAGTACTTC.

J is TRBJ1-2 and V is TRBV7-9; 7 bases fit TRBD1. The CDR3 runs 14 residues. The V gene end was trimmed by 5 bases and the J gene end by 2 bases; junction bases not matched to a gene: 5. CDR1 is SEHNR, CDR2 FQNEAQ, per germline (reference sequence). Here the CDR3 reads CASSTRQGNYGYTF. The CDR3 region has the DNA TGTGCCAGCAGCACCCGACAGGGAAACTATGGCTACACCTTC.

CDR3 loop: CASSGPGQGGEKLFF. As DNA, the CDR3 is TGTGCCAGCTCGGGACCGGGACAGGGAGGTGAAAAACTGTTTTTT. The chain has TRBV28 and TRBJ1-4, with 9 positions matching TRBD1. This CDR3 has 15 amino acids. After removal of 8 bases from V and 7 bases from J, the junction contained 11 bases not matched to a gene. Per the germline V gene, CDR1 is MDHEN and CDR2 is SYDVKM.

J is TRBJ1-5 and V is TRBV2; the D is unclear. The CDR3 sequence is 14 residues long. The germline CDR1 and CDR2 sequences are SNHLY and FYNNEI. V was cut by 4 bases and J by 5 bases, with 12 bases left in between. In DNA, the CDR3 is TGTGCCAGCAGTGTAACTTCTCAAGATCAGCCCCAGCATTTT. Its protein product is CASSVTSQDQPQHF.

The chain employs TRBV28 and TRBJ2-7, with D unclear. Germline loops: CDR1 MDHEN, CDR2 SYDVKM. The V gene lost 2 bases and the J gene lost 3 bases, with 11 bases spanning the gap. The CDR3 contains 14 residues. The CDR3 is CASSLPQTYYEQYF. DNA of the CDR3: TGTGCCAGCAGTTTACCCCAGACTTACTACGAGCAGTACTTC.

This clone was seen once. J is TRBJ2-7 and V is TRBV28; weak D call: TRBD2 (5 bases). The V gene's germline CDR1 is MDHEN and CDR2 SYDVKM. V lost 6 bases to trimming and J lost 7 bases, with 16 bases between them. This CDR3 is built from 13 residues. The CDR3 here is CASRRAATGEQYF. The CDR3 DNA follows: TGTGCCAGCAGAAGAGCTGCTACGGGAGAGCAGTACTTC.